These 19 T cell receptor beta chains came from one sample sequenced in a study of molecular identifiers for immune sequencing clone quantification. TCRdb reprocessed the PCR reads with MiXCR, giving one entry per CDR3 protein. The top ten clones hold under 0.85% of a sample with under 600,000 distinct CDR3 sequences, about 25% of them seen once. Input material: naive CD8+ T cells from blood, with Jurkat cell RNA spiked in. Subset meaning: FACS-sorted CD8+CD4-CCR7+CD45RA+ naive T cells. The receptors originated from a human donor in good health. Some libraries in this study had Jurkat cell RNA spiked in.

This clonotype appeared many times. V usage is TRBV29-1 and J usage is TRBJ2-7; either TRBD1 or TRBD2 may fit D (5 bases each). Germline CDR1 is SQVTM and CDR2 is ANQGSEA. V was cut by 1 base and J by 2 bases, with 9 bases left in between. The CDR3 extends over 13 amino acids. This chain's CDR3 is CSVEAPGPYEQYF. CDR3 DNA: TGCAGCGTTGAAGCACCGGGACCCTACGAGCAGTACTTC.

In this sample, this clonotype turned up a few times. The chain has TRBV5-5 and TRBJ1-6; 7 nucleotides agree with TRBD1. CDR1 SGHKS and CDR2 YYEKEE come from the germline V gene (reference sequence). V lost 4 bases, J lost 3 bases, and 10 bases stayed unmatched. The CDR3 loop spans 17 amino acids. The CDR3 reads CASSVTGVPYYNSPLHF. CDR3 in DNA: TGTGCCAGCAGCGTTACAGGGGTCCCCTACTATAATTCACCCCTCCACTTT.

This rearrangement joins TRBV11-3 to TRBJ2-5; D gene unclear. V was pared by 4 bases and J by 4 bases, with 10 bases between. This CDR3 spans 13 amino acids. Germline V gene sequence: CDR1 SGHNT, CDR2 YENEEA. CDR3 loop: CASSSAVGETQYF. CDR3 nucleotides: TGTGCCAGCAGCTCCGCTGTCGGAGAGACCCAGTACTTC.

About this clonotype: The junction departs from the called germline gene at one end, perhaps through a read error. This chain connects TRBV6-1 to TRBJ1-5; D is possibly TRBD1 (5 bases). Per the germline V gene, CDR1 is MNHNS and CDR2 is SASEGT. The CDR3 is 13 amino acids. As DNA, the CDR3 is TGTGCCGGCAGTGGCGGGACCGATCAGCCCCAGCATTTT. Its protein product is CAGSGGTDQPQHF.

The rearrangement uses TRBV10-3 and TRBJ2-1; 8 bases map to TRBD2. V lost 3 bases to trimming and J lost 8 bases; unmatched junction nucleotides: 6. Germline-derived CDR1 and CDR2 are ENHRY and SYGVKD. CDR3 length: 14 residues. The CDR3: CAISDSGGRHEQFF. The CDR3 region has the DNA TGTGCCATCAGTGACAGCGGGGGCCGCCATGAGCAGTTCTTC.

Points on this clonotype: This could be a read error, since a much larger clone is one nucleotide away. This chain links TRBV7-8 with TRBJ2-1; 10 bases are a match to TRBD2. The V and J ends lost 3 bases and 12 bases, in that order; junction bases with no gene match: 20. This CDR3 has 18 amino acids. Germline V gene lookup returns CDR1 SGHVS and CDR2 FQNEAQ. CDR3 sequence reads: CASSFRPPGTSEALWQFF. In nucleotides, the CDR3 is TGTGCCAGCAGCTTTCGTCCTCCGGGGACTAGCGAGGCCCTGTGGCAGTTCTTC.

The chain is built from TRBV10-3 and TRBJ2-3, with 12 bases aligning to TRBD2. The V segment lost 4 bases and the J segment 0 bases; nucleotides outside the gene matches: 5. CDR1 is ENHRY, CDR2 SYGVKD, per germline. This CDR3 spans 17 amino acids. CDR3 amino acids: CAISGLAGGASTDTQYF. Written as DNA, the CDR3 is TGTGCCATCAGTGGCCTAGCGGGAGGGGCTAGCACAGATACGCAGTATTTT.

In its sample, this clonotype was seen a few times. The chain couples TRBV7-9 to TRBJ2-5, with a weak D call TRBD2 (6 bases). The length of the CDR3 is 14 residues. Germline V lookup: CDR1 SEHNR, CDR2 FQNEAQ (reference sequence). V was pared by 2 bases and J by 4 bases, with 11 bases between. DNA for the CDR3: TGTGCCAGCAGCTTACGCGGGGTCCGAGAGACCCAGTACTTC. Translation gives CASSLRGVRETQYF.

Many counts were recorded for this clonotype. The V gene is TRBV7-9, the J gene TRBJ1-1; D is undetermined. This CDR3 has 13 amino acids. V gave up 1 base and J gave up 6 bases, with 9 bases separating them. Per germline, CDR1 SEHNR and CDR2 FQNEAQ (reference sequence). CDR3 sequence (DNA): TGTGCCAGCAGCTTAGAACCCAGAGCTGAAGCTTTCTTT. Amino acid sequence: CASSLEPRAEAFF.

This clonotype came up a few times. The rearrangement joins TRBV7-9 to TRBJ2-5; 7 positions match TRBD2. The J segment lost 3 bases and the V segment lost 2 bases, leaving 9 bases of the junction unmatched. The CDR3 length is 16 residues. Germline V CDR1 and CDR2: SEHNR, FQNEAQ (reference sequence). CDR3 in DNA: TGTGCCAGCAGCTTATTCATCTCGGCGGGGGAAGAGACCCAGTACTTC. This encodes CASSLFISAGEETQYF.

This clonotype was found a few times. The DNA for the CDR3 is TGTGCCAGCACCCCCTTTCCGGGGGACTATGGCTACACCTTC. It is translated as CASTPFPGDYGYTF. This chain links TRBV3-1 with TRBJ1-2, with D possibly TRBD1 on 5 matching bases. This CDR3 spans 14 amino acids. CDR1 and CDR2 from the germline V gene are LGHDT and YNNKEL (reference sequence). Trimming removed 7 bases at V and 3 bases at J, with 15 bases between. The full variable domain, rest sourced from reference TRBV3-1 and TRBJ1-2, is DTAVSQTPKYLVTQMGNDKSIKCEQNLGHDTMYWYKQDSKKFLKIMFSYNNKELIINETVPNRFSPKSPDKAHLNLHINSLELGDSAVYFCASTPFPGDYGYTFGSGTRLTVV.

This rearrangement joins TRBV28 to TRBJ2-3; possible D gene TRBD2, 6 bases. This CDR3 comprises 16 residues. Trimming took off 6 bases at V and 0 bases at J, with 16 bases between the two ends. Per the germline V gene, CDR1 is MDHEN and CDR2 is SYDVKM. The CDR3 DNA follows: TGTGCCAGCAGCCCGTACGGGACTTCTAGCACAGATACGCAGTATTTT. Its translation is CASSPYGTSSTDTQYF. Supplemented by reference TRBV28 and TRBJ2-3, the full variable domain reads DVKVTQSSRYLVKRTGEKVFLECVQDMDHENMFWYRQDPGLGLRLIYFSYDVKMKEKGDIPEGYSVSREKKERFSLILESASTNQTSMYLCASSPYGTSSTDTQYFGPGTRLTVL.

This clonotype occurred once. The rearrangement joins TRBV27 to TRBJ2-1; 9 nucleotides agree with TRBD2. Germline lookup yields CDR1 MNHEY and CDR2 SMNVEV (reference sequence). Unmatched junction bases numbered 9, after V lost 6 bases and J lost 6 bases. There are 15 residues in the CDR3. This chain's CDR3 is CASRSLAGVPNEQFF. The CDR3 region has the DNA TGTGCCAGCAGGTCCTTAGCGGGAGTCCCCAATGAGCAGTTCTTC.

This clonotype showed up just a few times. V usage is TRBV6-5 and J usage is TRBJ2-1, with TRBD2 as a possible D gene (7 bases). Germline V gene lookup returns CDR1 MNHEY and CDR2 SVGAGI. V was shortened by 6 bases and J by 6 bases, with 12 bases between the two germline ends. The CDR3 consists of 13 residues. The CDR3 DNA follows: TGTGCCAGCAGCTGGGGGGGGGCCAATGAGCAGTTCTTC. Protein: CASSWGGANEQFF.

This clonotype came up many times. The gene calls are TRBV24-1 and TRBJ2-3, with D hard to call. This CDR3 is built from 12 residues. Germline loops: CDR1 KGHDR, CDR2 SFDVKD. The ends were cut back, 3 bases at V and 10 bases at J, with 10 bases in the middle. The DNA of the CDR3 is TGTGCCACCAGTGATGAGTCTGAAGCGCAGTATTTT. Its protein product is CATSDESEAQYF.

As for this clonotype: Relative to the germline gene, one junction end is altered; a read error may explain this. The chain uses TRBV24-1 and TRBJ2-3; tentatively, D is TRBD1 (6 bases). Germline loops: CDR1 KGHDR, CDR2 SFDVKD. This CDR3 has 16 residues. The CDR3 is CVTSDLPGQSTDTQYF. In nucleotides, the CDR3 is TGTGTCACCAGTGATTTGCCCGGACAGAGCACAGATACGCAGTATTTT.

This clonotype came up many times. The CDR3 bases are TGCGCCAGCAGCTTGGTAACCGATAACACTGAAGCTTTCTTT. This encodes CASSLVTDNTEAFF. The V call is TRBV5-1, the J call TRBJ1-1, with D hard to call. CDR3 length: 14 amino acids. Trimming took off 0 bases at V and 2 bases at J, with 8 bases between the two ends. CDR1 SGHRS and CDR2 YFSETQ come from the germline V gene.

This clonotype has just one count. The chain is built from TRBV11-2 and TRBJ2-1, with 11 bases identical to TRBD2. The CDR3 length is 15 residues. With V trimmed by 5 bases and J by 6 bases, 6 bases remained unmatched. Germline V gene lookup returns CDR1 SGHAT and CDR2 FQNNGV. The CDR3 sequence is CASSLSGGAGNEQFF. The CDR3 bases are TGTGCCAGCAGCCTTAGCGGGGGGGCAGGCAATGAGCAGTTCTTC. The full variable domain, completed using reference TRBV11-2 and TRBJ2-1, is EAGVAQSPRYKIIEKRQSVAFWCNPISGHATLYWYQQILGQGPKLLIQFQNNGVVDDSQLPKDRFSAERLKGVDSTLKIQPAKLEDSAVYLCASSLSGGAGNEQFFGPGTRLTVL.

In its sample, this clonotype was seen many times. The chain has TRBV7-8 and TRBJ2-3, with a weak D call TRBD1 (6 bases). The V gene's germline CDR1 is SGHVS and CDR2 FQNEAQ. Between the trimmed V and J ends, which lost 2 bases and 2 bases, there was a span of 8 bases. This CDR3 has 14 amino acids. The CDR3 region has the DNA TGTGCCAGCAGCTTACAGGGGCCCACAGATACGCAGTATTTT. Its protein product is CASSLQGPTDTQYF.